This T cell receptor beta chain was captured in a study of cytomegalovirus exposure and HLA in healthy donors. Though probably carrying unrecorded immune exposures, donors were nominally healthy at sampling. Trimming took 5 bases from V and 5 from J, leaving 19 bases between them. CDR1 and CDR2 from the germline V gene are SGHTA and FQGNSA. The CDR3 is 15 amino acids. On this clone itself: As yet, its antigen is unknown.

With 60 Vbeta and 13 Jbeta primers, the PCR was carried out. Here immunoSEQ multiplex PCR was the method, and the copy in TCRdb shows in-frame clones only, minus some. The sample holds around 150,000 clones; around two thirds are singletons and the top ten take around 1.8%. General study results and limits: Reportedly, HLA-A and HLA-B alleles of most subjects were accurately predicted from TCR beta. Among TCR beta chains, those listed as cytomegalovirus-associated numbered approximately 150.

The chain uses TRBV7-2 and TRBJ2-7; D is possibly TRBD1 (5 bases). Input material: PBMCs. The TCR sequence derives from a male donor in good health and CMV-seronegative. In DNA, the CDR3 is TGTGCCAGCAGCCCCACCCACACAGGTCCCAACGAGCAGTACTTC. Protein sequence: CASSPTHTGPNEQYF.